What follows is one TCR beta chain and its context. As yet, its antigen is unknown. V dropped 1 base and J dropped 8 bases, with 20 bases sitting between them. The CDR3 loop spans 15 amino acids. Germline V lookup: CDR1 GTSNPN, CDR2 SVGIG (reference sequence). This specimen comes from a study of metastatic and nonmetastatic thyroid tumors. Study in general: Comparative analysis of repertoires was undertaken across blood and tumor or nodule tissue obtained from malignant and benign thyroid patients.

No patient had received any treatment before thyroid surgery. Under the authors' procedure: Between-group CDR3 differences, defined by clinicopathological status, yielded a distant-metastasis classifier for papillary thyroid cancer. TCRdb reanalyzed the PCR reads via MiXCR. Here the V and J calls rest on TCRdb's processing, not on the authors' analysis. The sample lists tens of thousands of clones; about 20% were seen once. Study observations and caveats: It was reported that TCR beta diversity was significantly higher in malignant thyroid tumors than benign nodules, in blood and tumor.

The sequencing sample was made of blood. J is TRBJ1-2 and V is TRBV30; D not resolved. This sequence originates from a male donor with papillary thyroid cancer or a benign thyroid nodule (not recorded which). Some clones in this sample may be carry-over from other donors' samples. The CDR3 spells CAWSDLWPPASGYTF. The CDR3 DNA is TGTGCCTGGAGTGACCTGTGGCCCCCCGCCTCGGGCTACACCTTC.